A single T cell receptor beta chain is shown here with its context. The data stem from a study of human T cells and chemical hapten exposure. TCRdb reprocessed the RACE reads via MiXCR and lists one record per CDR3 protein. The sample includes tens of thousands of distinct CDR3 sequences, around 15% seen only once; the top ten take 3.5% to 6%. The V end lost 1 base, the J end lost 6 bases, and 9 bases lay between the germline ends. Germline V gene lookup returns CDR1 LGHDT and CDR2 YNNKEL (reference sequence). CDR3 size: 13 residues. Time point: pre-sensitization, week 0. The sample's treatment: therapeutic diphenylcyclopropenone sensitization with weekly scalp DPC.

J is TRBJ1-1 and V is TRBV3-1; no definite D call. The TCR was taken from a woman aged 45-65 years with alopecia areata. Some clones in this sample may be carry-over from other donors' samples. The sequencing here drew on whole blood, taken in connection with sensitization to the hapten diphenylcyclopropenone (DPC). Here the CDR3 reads CASSQGARAEAFF. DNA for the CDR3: TGTGCCAGCAGCCAAGGGGCGAGGGCTGAAGCTTTCTTT.